This T cell receptor beta chain was observed in a study of T cells in localized non-small cell lung cancer. Only in-frame clones appear in the TCRdb table, and some are missing; sequencing was by immunoSEQ multiplex PCR. The sample carries under 15,000 clones, roughly 84% recorded once. Trimming removed 4 bases from V and 3 bases from J, with 16 bases in between. Per the germline V gene, CDR1 is MGHRA and CDR2 is YSYEKL. This CDR3 comprises 16 residues. This clone was counted a single time. V is TRBV4-1 and J is TRBJ1-5; D remains ambiguous. The specimen comprised peripheral blood, sampled before any cancer treatment. This sequence originates from a male donor at least 60 years old with stage I squamous cell lung carcinoma. The CDR3 DNA follows: TGCGCCAGCAGCCCTGGGAGCAGTTCTGTCAATCAGCCCCAGCATTTT. Its translation: CASSPGSSSVNQPQHF.